There are many counts of the clone carrying this T cell receptor (beta chain). Trimming shortened V by 3 bases and J by 7 bases, and 9 bases separated the two germline ends. CDR1 is SGHTA, CDR2 FQGTGA, per germline. This CDR3 has 13 residues. This entry belongs to a study of T cells after yellow fever vaccination. Across the study: In the case of low-cell-number fractions, SMART-Seq v4 Ultra Low Input was used for preparation.

TCRdb passed the 5' RACE reads through MiXCR, listing each CDR3 protein once. The sample has some 400,000 distinct CDR3 sequences; 6% to 8% are singletons. The sequence was obtained from a young man who received the YFV17D yellow fever vaccine. Sequenced here: PBMCs, sampled 5 days after the yellow fever booster vaccination. The V and J genes are TRBV7-3 and TRBJ1-4, with D unclear. In DNA form, the CDR3 reads TGTGCCAGCAGCTTCGGTCGGGGTGAAAAACTGTTTTTT. Translated: CASSFGRGEKLFF. Full variable domain (remainder filled in from reference TRBV7-3 and TRBJ1-4): GAGVSQTPSNKVTEKGKYVELRCDPISGHTALYWYRQSLGQGPEFLIYFQGTGAADDSGLPNDRFFAVRPEGSVSTLKIQRTERGDSAVYLCASSFGRGEKLFFGSGTQLSVL.